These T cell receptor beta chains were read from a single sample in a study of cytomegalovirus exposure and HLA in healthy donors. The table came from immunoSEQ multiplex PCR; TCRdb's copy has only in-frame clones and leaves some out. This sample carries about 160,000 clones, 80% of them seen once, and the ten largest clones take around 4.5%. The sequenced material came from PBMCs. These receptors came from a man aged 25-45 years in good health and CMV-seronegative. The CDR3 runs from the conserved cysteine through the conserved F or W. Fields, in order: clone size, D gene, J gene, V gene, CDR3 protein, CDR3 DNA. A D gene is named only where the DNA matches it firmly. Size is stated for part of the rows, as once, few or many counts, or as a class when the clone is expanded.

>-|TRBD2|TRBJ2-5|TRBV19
CASSIEGLADQETQYF
TGTGCCAGTAGTATAGAGGGGCTAGCGGACCAAGAGACCCAGTACTTC
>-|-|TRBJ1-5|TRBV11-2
CASSPERDQPQHF
TGTGCCAGCAGCCCCGAGCGCGATCAGCCCCAGCATTTT
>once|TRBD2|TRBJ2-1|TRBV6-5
CASSPGLAEDNEQFF
TGTGCCAGCAGTCCGGGACTAGCGGAGGACAATGAGCAGTTCTTC
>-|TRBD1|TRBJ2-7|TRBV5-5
CASSLAGFRGYEQYF
TGTGCCAGCAGCTTGGCCGGGTTCAGGGGGTACGAGCAGTACTTC
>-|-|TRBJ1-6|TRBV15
CATSRDLGLSYNSPLHF
TGTGCCACCAGCAGAGATTTGGGACTCTCCTATAATTCACCCCTCCACTTT
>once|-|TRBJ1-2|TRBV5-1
CASSLTDNYGYTF
TGCGCCAGCAGCTTGACAGATAACTATGGCTACACCTTC
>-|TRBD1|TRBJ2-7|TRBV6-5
CASSYSTGVREQYF
TGTGCCAGCAGTTACTCGACAGGGGTGCGCGAGCAGTACTTC
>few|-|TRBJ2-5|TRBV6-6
CASSSTSTQTQYF
TGTGCCAGCAGTTCGACTAGTACGCAGACCCAGTACTTC
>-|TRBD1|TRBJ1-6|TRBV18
CASSPRRQGNSPLHF
TGTGCCAGCTCACCACGGAGACAGGGAAATTCACCCCTCCACTTT
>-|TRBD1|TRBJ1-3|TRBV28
CASSLGGQIGNTIYF
TGTGCCAGCAGTTTAGGGGGACAGATTGGAAACACCATATATTTT
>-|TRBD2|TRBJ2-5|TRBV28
CASSQGLAGVSEAETQYF
TGTGCCAGCAGCCAGGGACTAGCGGGAGTTAGCGAAGCAGAGACCCAGTACTTC
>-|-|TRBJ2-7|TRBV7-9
CASSYDTSYEQYF
TGTGCCAGCAGCTACGACACTTCCTACGAGCAGTACTTC
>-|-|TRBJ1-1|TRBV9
CASSVGGRDTEAFF
TGTGCCAGCAGCGTGGGGGGAAGGGACACTGAAGCTTTCTTT
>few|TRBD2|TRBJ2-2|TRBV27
CASSLSPSGTGELFF
TGTGCCAGCAGTTTAAGCCCTAGCGGCACCGGGGAGCTGTTTTTT
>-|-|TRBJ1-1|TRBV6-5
CASSLAGPNTEAFF
TGTGCCAGCAGTTTGGCGGGTCCGAACACTGAAGCTTTCTTT
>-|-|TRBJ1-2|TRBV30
CAWMTRVYGYTF
TGTGCCTGGATGACAAGAGTATATGGCTACACCTTC
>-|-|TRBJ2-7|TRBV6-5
CASSRSPGMDEQYF
TGTGCCAGCAGTCGAAGTCCAGGGATGGACGAGCAGTACTTC
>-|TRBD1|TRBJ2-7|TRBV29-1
CSVFDRGYEQYF
TGCAGCGTCTTCGACAGGGGCTACGAGCAGTACTTC
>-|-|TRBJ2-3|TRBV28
CAIITGKDTQYF
TGTGCCATCATTACAGGGAAAGATACGCAGTATTTT
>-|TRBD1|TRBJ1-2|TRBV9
CASSGQGLNYGYTF
TGTGCCAGCAGCGGACAGGGGCTAAACTATGGCTACACCTTC
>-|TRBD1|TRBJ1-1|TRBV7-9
CSSSRQGARTEAFF
TGTTCCAGCAGCAGACAGGGGGCCAGGACTGAAGCTTTCTTT
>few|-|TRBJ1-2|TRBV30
CAWRDRRGGYTF
TGTGCCTGGAGGGATCGCAGGGGTGGCTACACCTTC
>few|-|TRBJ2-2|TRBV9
CASSVVAGPMNTGELFF
TGTGCCAGCAGCGTAGTAGCAGGGCCCATGAACACCGGGGAGCTGTTTTTT
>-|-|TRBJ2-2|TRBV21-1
CASSNRQGMVGELFF
TGTGCCAGCAGCAACCGACAGGGGATGGTCGGGGAGCTGTTTTTT
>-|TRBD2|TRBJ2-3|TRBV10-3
CAMGGLADTDTQYF
TGTGCCATGGGGGGACTAGCGGACACAGATACGCAGTATTTT
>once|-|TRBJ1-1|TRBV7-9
CASSLSFLEAFF
TGTGCCAGCAGCTTATCTTTCTTGGAAGCTTTCTTT
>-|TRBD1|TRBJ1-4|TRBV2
CASSQTTGGIGEKLFF
TGTGCCAGCAGTCAAACTACAGGGGGGATAGGGGAAAAACTGTTTTTT
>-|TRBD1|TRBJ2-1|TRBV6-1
CASSEYRGMRDEQFF
TGTGCCAGCAGTGAATACAGGGGAATGAGGGATGAGCAGTTCTTC
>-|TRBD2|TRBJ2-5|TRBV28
CASNLAGNHETQYF
TGTGCCAGCAATCTAGCGGGAAACCATGAGACCCAGTACTTC
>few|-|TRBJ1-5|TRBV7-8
CASSQRGGANQPQHF
TGTGCCAGCAGCCAAAGGGGAGGAGCCAATCAGCCCCAGCATTTT
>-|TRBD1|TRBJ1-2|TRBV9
CASSARDSLNYGYTF
TGTGCCAGCAGCGCGCGGGACAGTCTCAACTATGGCTACACCTTC
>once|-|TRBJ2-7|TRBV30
CAWSVKSGGHSGWEQYF
TGTGCCTGGAGTGTAAAATCGGGGGGCCACAGTGGGTGGGAGCAGTACTTC
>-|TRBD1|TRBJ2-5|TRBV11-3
CASSHGQGGSEETQYF
TGTGCCAGCAGCCATGGACAGGGAGGCTCTGAAGAGACCCAGTACTTC
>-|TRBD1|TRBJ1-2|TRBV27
CASSLDRGHYGYTF
TGTGCCAGCAGTTTGGACAGGGGGCACTATGGCTACACCTTC
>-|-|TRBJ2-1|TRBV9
CASSVDQESSYNEQFF
TGTGCCAGCAGCGTAGACCAAGAGAGCTCCTACAATGAGCAGTTCTTC
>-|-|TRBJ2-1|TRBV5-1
CASSFSTNTGLSYNEQFF
TGCGCCAGCAGCTTCTCTACTAATACAGGGCTCTCCTACAATGAGCAGTTCTTC
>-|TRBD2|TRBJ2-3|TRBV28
CASSLIAGRADTQYF
TGTGCCAGCAGTTTAATAGCGGGGAGGGCAGATACGCAGTATTTT
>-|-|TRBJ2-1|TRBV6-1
CASRIPGESYNEQFF
TGTGCCAGCAGGATCCCCGGTGAGTCCTACAATGAGCAGTTCTTC
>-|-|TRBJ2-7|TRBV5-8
CASSLDPSPYF
TGTGCCAGCAGCCTGGACCCTAGTCCGTACTTC
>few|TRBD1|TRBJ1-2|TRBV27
CASRSGQNYGYTF
TGTGCCAGCCGTTCGGGACAGAACTATGGCTACACCTTC